This T cell receptor (beta chain) was identified during a study of blood T cell repertoires in COVID-19. Across the whole study: Samples taken during acute and convalescent COVID-19 were collected in the United States, Italy and Spain. The analysed material was cDNA or gDNA that came from T cells, B-cell-depleted T cells, or PBMCs.

One Seattle source followed patients from active infection through their disease course. The authors' processing: Amplification with reference gene primers provided the estimates of nucleated cell counts. Assay used: immunoSEQ multiplex PCR; TCRdb lists only in-frame clones, some missing. D and trimming were read from the DNA, whereas the V and J calls and clone size are those reported in that table. The sample shows about 170,000 clones, 92% of them seen only once. The CDR3 has 15 amino acids. From germline, CDR1 is KGHSH and CDR2 LQKENI. J was trimmed by 9 bases and V by 5 bases; bases with no gene match: 9.

The rearrangement links TRBV18 to TRBJ1-6; 8 bases are a match to TRBD1. The sample comprised peripheral blood. The origin of this receptor is a man aged 30-40 years with COVID-19, enrolled during active disease. In DNA form, the CDR3 reads TGTGCCAGCTCAGAGGGACAGGCGACGGGTTCACCCCTCCACTTT. The encoded protein is CASSEGQATGSPLHF.